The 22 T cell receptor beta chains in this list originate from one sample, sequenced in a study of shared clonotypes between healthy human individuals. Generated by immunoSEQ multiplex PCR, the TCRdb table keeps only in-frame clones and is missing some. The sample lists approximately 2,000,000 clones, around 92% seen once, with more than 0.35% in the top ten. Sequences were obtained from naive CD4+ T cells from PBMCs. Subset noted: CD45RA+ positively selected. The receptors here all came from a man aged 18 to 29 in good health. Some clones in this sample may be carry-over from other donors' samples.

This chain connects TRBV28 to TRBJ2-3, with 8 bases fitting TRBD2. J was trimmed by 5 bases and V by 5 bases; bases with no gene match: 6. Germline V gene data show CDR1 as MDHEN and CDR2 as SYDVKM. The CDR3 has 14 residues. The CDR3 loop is CASSPGLGGDTQYF. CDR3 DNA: TGTGCCAGCAGTCCGGGACTAGGGGGAGATACGCAGTATTTT.

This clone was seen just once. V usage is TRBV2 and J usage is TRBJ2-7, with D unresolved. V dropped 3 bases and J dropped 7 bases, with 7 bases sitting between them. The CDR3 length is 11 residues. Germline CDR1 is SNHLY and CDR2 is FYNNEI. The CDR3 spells CASSEAWEQYF. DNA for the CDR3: TGTGCCAGCAGTGAGGCGTGGGAGCAGTACTTC.

The CDR3 spells CASSSGQDPSQPQHF. Here the CDR3 DNA reads TGCGCCAGCAGCTCGGGACAGGACCCAAGTCAGCCCCAGCATTTT. V gene TRBV5-1 combines with J gene TRBJ1-5; 8 nucleotides line up with TRBD1. The CDR3 spans 15 residues. CDR1 and CDR2 from the germline V gene are SGHRS and YFSETQ. J lost 6 bases, V lost 3 bases, and 8 bases had no gene match.

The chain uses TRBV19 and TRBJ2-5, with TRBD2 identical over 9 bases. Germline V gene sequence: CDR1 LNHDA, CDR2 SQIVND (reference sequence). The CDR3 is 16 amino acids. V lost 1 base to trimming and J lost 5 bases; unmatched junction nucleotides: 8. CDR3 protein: CASSIVAGGPGETQYF. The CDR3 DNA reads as TGTGCCAGTAGTATAGTGGCGGGAGGGCCGGGGGAGACCCAGTACTTC.

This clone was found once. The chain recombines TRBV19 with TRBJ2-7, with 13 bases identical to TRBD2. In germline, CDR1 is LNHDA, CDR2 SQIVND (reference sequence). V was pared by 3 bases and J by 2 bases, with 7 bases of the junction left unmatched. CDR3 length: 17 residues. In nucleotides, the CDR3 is TGTGCCAGTAGTATCCTCTCGGGACTAGCGGGAACCTACGAGCAGTACTTC. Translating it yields CASSILSGLAGTYEQYF.

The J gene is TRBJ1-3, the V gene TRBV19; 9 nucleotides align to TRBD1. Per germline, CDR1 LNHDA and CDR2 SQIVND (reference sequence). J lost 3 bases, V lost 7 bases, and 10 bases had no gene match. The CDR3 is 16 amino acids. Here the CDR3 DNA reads TGTGCCAGTACCTCCGCCGGGACAGGGAGTGGAAACACCATATATTTT. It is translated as CASTSAGTGSGNTIYF.

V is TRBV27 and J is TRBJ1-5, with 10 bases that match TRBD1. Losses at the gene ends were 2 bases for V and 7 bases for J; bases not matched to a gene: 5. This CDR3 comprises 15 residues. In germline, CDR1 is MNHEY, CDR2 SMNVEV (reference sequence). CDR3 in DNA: TGTGCCAGCAGTTTAGGGACAGGGGTAGGGCAGCCCCAGCATTTT. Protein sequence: CASSLGTGVGQPQHF.

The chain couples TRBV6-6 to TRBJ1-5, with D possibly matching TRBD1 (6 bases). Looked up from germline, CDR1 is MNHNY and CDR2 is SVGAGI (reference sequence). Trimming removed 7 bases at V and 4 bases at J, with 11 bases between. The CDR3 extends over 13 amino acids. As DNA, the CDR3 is TGTGCCAGCACCCGGACAGAAAATCAGCCCCAGCATTTT. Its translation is CASTRTENQPQHF.

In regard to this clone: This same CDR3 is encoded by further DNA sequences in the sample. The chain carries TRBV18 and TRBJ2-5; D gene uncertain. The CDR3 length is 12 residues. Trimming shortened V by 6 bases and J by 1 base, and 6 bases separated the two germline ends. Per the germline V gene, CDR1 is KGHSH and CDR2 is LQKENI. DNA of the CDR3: TGTGCCAGCTCCGAAGCCCAAGAGACCCAGTACTTC. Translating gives CASSEAQETQYF. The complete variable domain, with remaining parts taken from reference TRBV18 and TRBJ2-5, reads NAGVMQNPRHLVRRRGQEARLRCSPMKGHSHVYWYRQLPEEGLKFMVYLQKENIIDESGMPKERFSAEFPKEGPSILRIQQVVRGDSAAYFCASSEAQETQYFGPGTRLLVL.

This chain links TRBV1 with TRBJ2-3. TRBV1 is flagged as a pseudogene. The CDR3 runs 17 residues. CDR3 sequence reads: CTSSQDSGQSSTDTQYF. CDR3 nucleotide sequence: TGCACCAGCAGCCAAGATTCGGGGCAGAGCAGCACAGATACGCAGTATTTT.

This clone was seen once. In nucleotides, the CDR3 is TGTGCCAGCAGCTTAGCGGGCGCGCTAAGGCAGTACTTC. Translating gives CASSLAGALRQYF. The chain couples TRBV11-1 to TRBJ2-7; D gene ambiguous. Germline V lookup: CDR1 SGHAT, CDR2 FQDESV (reference sequence). The CDR3 contains 13 residues. V was clipped by 0 bases and J by 9 bases, with 12 bases between them.

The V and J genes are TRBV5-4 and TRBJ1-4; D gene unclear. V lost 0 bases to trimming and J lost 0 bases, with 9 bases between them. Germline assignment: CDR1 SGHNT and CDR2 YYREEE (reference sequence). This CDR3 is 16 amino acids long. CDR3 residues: CASSLAPVTTNEKLFF. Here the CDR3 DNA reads TGTGCCAGCAGCTTGGCGCCCGTGACAACTAATGAAAAACTGTTTTTT.

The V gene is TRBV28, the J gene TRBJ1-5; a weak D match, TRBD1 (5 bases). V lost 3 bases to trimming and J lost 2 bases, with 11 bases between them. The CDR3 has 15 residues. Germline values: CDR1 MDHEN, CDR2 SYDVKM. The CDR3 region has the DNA TGTGCCAGCAGTTTGGGCAGGGCACGCAATCAGCCCCAGCATTTT. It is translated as CASSLGRARNQPQHF.

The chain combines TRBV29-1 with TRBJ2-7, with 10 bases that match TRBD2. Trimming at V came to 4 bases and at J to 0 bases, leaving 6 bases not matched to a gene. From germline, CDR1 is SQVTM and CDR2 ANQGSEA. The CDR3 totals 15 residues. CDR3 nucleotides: TGCAGCGTTGGCCTGCTAGCGGGGGCCTCCTACGAGCAGTACTTC. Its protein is CSVGLLAGASYEQYF.

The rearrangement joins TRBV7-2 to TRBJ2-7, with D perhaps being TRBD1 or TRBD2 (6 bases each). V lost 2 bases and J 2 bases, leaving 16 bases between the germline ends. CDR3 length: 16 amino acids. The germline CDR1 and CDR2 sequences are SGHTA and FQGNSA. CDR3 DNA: TGTGCCAGCAGCTTAAGGGAATCGGGGGCTACCTACGAGCAGTACTTC. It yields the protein CASSLRESGATYEQYF.

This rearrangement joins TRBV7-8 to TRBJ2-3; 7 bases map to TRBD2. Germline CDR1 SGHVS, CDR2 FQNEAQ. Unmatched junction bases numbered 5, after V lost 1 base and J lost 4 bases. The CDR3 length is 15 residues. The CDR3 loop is CASSLGMAGADTQYF. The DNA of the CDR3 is TGTGCCAGCAGCTTAGGTATGGCGGGAGCAGATACGCAGTATTTT.

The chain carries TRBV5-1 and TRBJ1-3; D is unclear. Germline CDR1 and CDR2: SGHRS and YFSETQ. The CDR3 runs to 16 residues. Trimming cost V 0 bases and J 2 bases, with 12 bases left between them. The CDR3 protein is CASSLGALVTGNTIYF. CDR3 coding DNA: TGCGCCAGCAGCTTGGGCGCGCTTGTTACTGGAAACACCATATATTTT.

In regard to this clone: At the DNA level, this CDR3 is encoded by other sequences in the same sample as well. CDR3 sequence: CASSLGGGTGNTIYF. The CDR3 nucleotides are TGTGCCAGCAGTCTAGGCGGGGGGACTGGAAACACCATATATTTT. The gene calls are TRBV28 and TRBJ1-3, with TRBD1 as a possible D gene (5 bases). Germline V gives CDR1 MDHEN, CDR2 SYDVKM. V was cut by 5 bases and J by 2 bases, with 13 bases left in between. This CDR3 comprises 15 residues.

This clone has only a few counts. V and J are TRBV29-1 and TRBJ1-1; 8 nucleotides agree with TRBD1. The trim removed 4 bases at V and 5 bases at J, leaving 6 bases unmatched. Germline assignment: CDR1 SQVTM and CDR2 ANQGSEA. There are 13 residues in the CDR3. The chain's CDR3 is CSVGQGARTEAFF. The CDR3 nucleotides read TGCAGCGTTGGGCAGGGGGCGCGGACTGAAGCTTTCTTT.

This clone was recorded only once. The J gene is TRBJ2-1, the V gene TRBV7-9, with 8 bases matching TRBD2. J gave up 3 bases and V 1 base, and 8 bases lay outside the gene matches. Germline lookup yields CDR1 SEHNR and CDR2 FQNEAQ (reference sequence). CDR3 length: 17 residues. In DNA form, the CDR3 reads TGTGCCAGCAGCTTAGGGTTCAGCGGGAGTATCTACAATGAGCAGTTCTTC. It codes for CASSLGFSGSIYNEQFF. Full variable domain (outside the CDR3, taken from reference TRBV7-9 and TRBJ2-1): DTGVSQNPRHKITKRGQNVTFRCDPISEHNRLYWYRQTLGQGPEFLTYFQNEAQLEKSRLLSDRFSAERPKGSFSTLEIQRTEQGDSAMYLCASSLGFSGSIYNEQFFGPGTRLTVL.

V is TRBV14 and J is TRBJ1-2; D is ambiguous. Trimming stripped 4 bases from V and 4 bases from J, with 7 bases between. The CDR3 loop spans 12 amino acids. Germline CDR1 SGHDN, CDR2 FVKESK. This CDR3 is CASSLKRYGYTF. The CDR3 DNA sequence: TGTGCCAGCAGCCTCAAGCGCTATGGCTACACCTTC. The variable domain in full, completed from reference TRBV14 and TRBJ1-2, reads EAGVTQFPSHSVIEKGQTVTLRCDPISGHDNLYWYRRVMGKEIKFLLHFVKESKQDESGMPNNRFLAERTGGTYSTLKVQPAELEDSGVYFCASSLKRYGYTFGSGTRLTVV.

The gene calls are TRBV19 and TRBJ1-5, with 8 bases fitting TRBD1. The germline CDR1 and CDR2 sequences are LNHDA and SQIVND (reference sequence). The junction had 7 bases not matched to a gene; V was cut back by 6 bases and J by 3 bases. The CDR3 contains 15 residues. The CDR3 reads CASSMDRAFNQPQHF. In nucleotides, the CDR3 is TGTGCCAGTAGCATGGACAGGGCTTTCAATCAGCCCCAGCATTTT.